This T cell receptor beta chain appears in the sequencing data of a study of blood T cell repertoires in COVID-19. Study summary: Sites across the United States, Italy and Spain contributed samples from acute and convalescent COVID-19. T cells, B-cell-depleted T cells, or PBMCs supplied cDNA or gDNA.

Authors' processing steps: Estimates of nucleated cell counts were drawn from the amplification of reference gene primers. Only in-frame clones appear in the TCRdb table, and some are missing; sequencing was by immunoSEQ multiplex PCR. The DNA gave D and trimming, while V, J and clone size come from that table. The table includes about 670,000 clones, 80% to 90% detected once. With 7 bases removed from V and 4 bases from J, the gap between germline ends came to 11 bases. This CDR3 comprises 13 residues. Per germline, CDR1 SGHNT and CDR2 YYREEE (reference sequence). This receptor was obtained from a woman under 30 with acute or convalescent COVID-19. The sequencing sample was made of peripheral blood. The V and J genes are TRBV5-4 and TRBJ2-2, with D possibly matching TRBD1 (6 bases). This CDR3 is CASSPGVTGELFF. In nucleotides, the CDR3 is TGTGCCAGCTCCCCAGGGGTCACCGGGGAGCTGTTTTTT.